A selection of T cell receptor beta chains follows, all from one sample in a study of blood T cell repertoires in COVID-19. Sequencing was performed with immunoSEQ multiplex PCR; in TCRdb, only in-frame clones are kept and a portion is missing. The sample includes about 170,000 clones, roughly 89% of them seen just once. The source material was peripheral blood. These receptors came from a man aged 18 to 30 with active or convalescent COVID-19. CDR3s include the opening cysteine and the closing phenylalanine or tryptophan. D genes are given only for firm matches. Some rows mark clone size as missing; the rest say once, few, many or name a class of expanded clone.

J: TRBJ1-4; size: .; V: TRBV5-1; D: .; DNA: TGCGCCAGCAGCTCACAGGGAGTTAATGAAAAACTGTTTTTT; CDR3: CASSSQGVNEKLFF
J: TRBJ2-2; size: .; V: TRBV6-5; D: .; DNA: TGTGCCAGCTTTTCGATTGGGGGCGCGGGCGGGGAGCTGTTTTTT; CDR3: CASFSIGGAGGELFF
J: TRBJ1-2; size: .; V: TRBV5-6; D: .; DNA: TGTGCCAGCAGCCCTACAGGTTACTATGGCTACACCTTC; CDR3: CASSPTGYYGYTF
J: TRBJ1-2; size: .; V: TRBV11-3; D: .; DNA: TGTGCCAGCAGCTTAGATGGGTGGACAGACTATGGCTACACCTTC; CDR3: CASSLDGWTDYGYTF
J: TRBJ1-2; size: .; V: TRBV28; D: .; DNA: TGTGCCAGCAGTTTGTTGGGCAACTCCTATGGCTACACCTTC; CDR3: CASSLLGNSYGYTF
J: TRBJ1-5; size: .; V: TRBV15; D: TRBD1; DNA: TGTGCCACTGAAATTGGACAGGGTATCAATCAGCCCCAGCATTTT; CDR3: CATEIGQGINQPQHF
J: TRBJ1-1; size: .; V: TRBV4-3; D: .; DNA: TGCGCCAGCAGCCAAGATGGCCCTTATGGGGGGGTGAACACTGAAGCTTTCTTT; CDR3: CASSQDGPYGGVNTEAFF
J: TRBJ1-2; size: .; V: TRBV4-2; D: .; DNA: TGTGCCAGCAGCCAAGATTCGGAGGAGGACTATGGCTACACCTTC; CDR3: CASSQDSEEDYGYTF
J: TRBJ2-7; size: .; V: TRBV20-1; D: TRBD2; DNA: TGCAGTGCTAGTTCCGCGGGAGGGCCCTACGAGCAGTACTTC; CDR3: CSASSAGGPYEQYF
J: TRBJ1-2; size: .; V: TRBV19; D: TRBD1; DNA: TGTGCCAGTAGTATCCCTCTGAGGGGAAACGACAGGGCCTACTATGGCTACACCTTC; CDR3: CASSIPLRGNDRAYYGYTF
J: TRBJ2-7; size: .; V: TRBV9; D: .; DNA: TGTGCCAGCAGCGTTAACAGTGCCTACGAGCAGTACTTC; CDR3: CASSVNSAYEQYF
J: TRBJ1-2; size: few; V: TRBV4-1; D: .; DNA: TGCGCCAGCAGCCAGGGCAGGACTGAAAACTATGGCTACACCTTC; CDR3: CASSQGRTENYGYTF
J: TRBJ2-2; size: .; V: TRBV24-1; D: TRBD1; DNA: TGTGCCACCGGGACAGGGTTGGCCAACACCGGGGAGCTGTTTTTT; CDR3: CATGTGLANTGELFF
J: TRBJ2-5; size: .; V: TRBV10-3; D: TRBD2; DNA: TGTGCCATCAACGCGGGAGTAGCGGAGACCCAGTACTTC; CDR3: CAINAGVAETQYF
J: TRBJ2-3; size: .; V: TRBV29-1; D: .; DNA: TGCAGCGTCCGGGACACCACAGATACGCAGTATTTT; CDR3: CSVRDTTDTQYF
J: TRBJ2-1; size: .; V: TRBV6-5; D: TRBD2; DNA: TGTGCCAGCGGGGGGGAAAGTCGGACCTACAATGAGCAGTTCTTC; CDR3: CASGGESRTYNEQFF
J: TRBJ2-2; size: .; V: TRBV2; D: .; DNA: TGTGCCAGCACCATTAGGCGGGCAGGGAACACCGGGGAGCTGTTTTTT; CDR3: CASTIRRAGNTGELFF
J: TRBJ1-4; size: .; V: TRBV9; D: .; DNA: TGTGCCAGCAGCGGCAGGGAGGCTAATGAAAAACTGTTTTTT; CDR3: CASSGREANEKLFF
J: TRBJ1-1; size: .; V: TRBV28; D: .; DNA: TGTGCCAGCAGTTCGCCAGGGCGAAACACTGAAGCTTTCTTT; CDR3: CASSSPGRNTEAFF
J: TRBJ2-1; size: .; V: TRBV21-1; D: .; DNA: TGTGCCAGCATCAAGAGAAAAACGGCTAGCGGGCTTCACAATGAGCAGTTCTTC; CDR3: CASIKRKTASGLHNEQFF
J: TRBJ2-7; size: .; V: TRBV11-3; D: .; DNA: TGTGCCAGCAGCTTCGGCGGGACCTACGAGCAGTACTTC; CDR3: CASSFGGTYEQYF
J: TRBJ1-2; size: .; V: TRBV5-4; D: TRBD1; DNA: TGTGCCAGCAGCTCCGAAACCGGGACAGGGGGCCTCTATGGCTACACCTTC; CDR3: CASSSETGTGGLYGYTF
J: TRBJ1-5; size: .; V: TRBV28; D: .; DNA: TGTGCCAGCAGTAGCAGGGGCAAGCCCCAGCATTTT; CDR3: CASSSRGKPQHF
J: TRBJ2-7; size: .; V: TRBV6-4; D: .; DNA: TGTGCCAGCAGTGACGAAGCGGGTTACGAGCAGTACTTC; CDR3: CASSDEAGYEQYF